Listed below are T cell receptor beta chains from one sample, sequenced in a study of blood T cell repertoires in COVID-19. Sequencing was performed with immunoSEQ multiplex PCR; in TCRdb, only in-frame clones are kept and a portion is missing. The data hold roughly 250,000 clones, with 84% observed a single time. Sequenced sample: peripheral blood. The receptor source for this set is a man aged 45 to 65 with active or convalescent COVID-19. Each CDR3 is given with its conserved first and last residue. A D gene is named only where the DNA matches it firmly. Clone size is shown for a subset of rows, as once, few, many or a class of expanded clone.

V	J	length	D	size	DNA	CDR3
TRBV11-1	TRBJ2-1	14	NA	NA	TGTGCCAGCAGCTTAGACCCCCCGGGCAATGAGCAGTTCTTC	CASSLDPPGNEQFF
TRBV18	TRBJ2-2	13	NA	NA	TGTGCCAGCTCACCGACGGGGACCGGGGAGCTGTTTTTT	CASSPTGTGELFF
TRBV2	TRBJ2-5	13	NA	NA	TGTGCCAGCATAACGAAGGGGCCGGAGACCCAGTACTTC	CASITKGPETQYF
TRBV14	TRBJ1-3	15	TRBD1	NA	TGTGCCAGCAGCAAGCCAGGGGGAATAGGAAACACCATATATTTT	CASSKPGGIGNTIYF
TRBV7-8	TRBJ2-3	17	TRBD2	NA	TGTGCCAGCAGCTTAGCGTTAGCGGGGGTGTGGACAGATACGCAGTATTTT	CASSLALAGVWTDTQYF
TRBV19	TRBJ2-7	14	NA	once	TGTGCCAGTAGTACAGGGGTTGGGTCCTACGAGCAGTACTTC	CASSTGVGSYEQYF
TRBV12-3/TRBV12-4	TRBJ1-1	13	NA	NA	TGTGCCAGCAGCCTTACCACGGGCACTGAAGCTTTCTTT	CASSLTTGTEAFF
TRBV7-9	TRBJ1-5	13	NA	few	TGTGCCAGCAGCTTTGGGCCCGATCAGCCCCAGCATTTT	CASSFGPDQPQHF
TRBV20-1	TRBJ1-1	13	NA	NA	TGCAGTGCTAGTCTTGGGCAGAACACTGAAGCTTTCTTT	CSASLGQNTEAFF
TRBV3-1/TRBV3-2	TRBJ2-3	16	TRBD2	NA	TGTGCCAGCAGAGATCTCGGGGGGGCCAGGACAGATACGCAGTATTTT	CASRDLGGARTDTQYF
TRBV29-1	TRBJ1-6	14	NA	few	TGCAGCGTTCGTCCGGGGGGAAGGGATTCACCCCTCCACTTT	CSVRPGGRDSPLHF
TRBV10-3	TRBJ1-1	14	NA	once	TGTGCCATCAGTGGGAGACCTACCCCCACTGAAGCTTTCTTT	CAISGRPTPTEAFF
TRBV3-1/TRBV3-2	TRBJ1-1	18	TRBD1	NA	TGTGCCAGCAGCCAAGATGGGACAGGGGGGCCTAGGGGCACTGAAGCTTTCTTT	CASSQDGTGGPRGTEAFF
TRBV4-1	TRBJ1-1	14	NA	NA	TGCGCCAGCAGCCAAGATCTAGGGAACACTGAAGCTTTCTTT	CASSQDLGNTEAFF
TRBV9	TRBJ2-2	15	TRBD1	NA	TGTGCCAGCAGCGCCGGACAGGGATCAATCGGGGAGCTGTTTTTT	CASSAGQGSIGELFF
TRBV27	TRBJ2-2	15	NA	NA	TGTGCCAGCAGTCGGGGTACCCTGGGCACCGGGGAGCTGTTTTTT	CASSRGTLGTGELFF
TRBV18	TRBJ2-3	18	TRBD2	NA	TGTGCCAGCTCACCGGGACTAGCGGGGGCCAGGGGGACAGATACGCAGTATTTT	CASSPGLAGARGTDTQYF
TRBV9	TRBJ1-1	15	NA	NA	TGTGCCAGCAGCGTCGGAACCGGGGGGAACACTGAAGCTTTCTTT	CASSVGTGGNTEAFF
TRBV24-1	TRBJ2-7	15	TRBD1	once	TGTGCCACCAGTGCCCCGGGACAGGGGAGTTACGAGCAGTACTTC	CATSAPGQGSYEQYF